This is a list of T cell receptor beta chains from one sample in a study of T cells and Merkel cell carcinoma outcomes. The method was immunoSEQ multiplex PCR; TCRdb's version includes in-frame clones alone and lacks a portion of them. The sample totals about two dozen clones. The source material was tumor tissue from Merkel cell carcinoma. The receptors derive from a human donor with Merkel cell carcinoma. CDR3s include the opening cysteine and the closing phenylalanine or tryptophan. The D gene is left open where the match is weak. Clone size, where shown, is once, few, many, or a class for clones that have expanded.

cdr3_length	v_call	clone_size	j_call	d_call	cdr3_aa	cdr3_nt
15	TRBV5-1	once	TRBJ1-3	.	CASSFQGSSGNTIYF	TGCGCCAGCAGCTTCCAGGGCAGCTCTGGAAACACCATATATTTT
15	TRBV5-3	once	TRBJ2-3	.	CARSFNLAGPDTQYF	TGTGCCAGAAGCTTTAACCTCGCGGGCCCAGATACGCAGTATTTT
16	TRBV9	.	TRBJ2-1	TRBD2	CASSVLAGRTYNEQFF	TGTGCCAGCAGCGTATTAGCGGGAAGGACATACAATGAGCAGTTCTTC
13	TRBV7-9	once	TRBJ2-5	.	CASSAPGDVTQYF	TGTGCCAGCAGCGCCCCAGGGGACGTGACCCAGTACTTC
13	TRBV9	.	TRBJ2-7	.	CASSVGGAGEQYF	TGTGCCAGCAGCGTAGGGGGGGCAGGCGAGCAGTACTTC
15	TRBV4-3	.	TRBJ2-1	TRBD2	CASSQIAGVDNEQFF	TGCGCCAGCAGCCAAATAGCGGGAGTCGACAATGAGCAGTTCTTC
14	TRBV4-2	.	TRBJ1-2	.	CASSPSGENYGYTF	TGTGCCAGCAGCCCTTCAGGGGAAAACTATGGCTACACCTTC
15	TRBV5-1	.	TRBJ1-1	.	CASSSPKGGETEAFF	TGCGCCAGCAGCTCCCCGAAGGGGGGAGAAACTGAAGCTTTCTTT
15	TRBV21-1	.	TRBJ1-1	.	CASRGCLTIRTEAFF	TGTGCCAGCAGGGGATGTCTAACAATTCGCACTGAAGCTTTCTTT
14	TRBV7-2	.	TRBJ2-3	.	CASSFLGGTDTQYF	TGTGCCAGCAGCTTCTTAGGAGGGACAGATACGCAGTATTTT